This paragraph reports one T cell receptor (beta chain). Its antigen remains unidentified. Germline values: CDR1 SGHTA, CDR2 FQGNSA. CDR3 size: 17 residues. V gave up 6 bases and J gave up 4 bases; unmatched junction bases: 11. The data stem from a study of T cell responses to AZD1222 COVID-19 vaccine. Study outcomes and limitations: It should be noted that donors were predominantly white British and more often female, and clonal diversity was possibly underestimated.

Using immunoSEQ multiplex PCR, the repertoire was profiled, and TCRdb retains in-frame clones only, with some absent. This table has 75,000 to 85,000 clones, about nine tenths appearing once. The source is an adult in good health. V is TRBV7-2 and J is TRBJ2-6; 8 bases line up with TRBD1. The starting material was peripheral blood, obtained on day 0 of AZD1222 vaccination. CDR3 residues: CASRAPGGIWGANVLTF. For the CDR3, the DNA is TGTGCCAGCAGGGCGCCAGGGGGCATATGGGGGGCCAACGTCCTGACTTTC.